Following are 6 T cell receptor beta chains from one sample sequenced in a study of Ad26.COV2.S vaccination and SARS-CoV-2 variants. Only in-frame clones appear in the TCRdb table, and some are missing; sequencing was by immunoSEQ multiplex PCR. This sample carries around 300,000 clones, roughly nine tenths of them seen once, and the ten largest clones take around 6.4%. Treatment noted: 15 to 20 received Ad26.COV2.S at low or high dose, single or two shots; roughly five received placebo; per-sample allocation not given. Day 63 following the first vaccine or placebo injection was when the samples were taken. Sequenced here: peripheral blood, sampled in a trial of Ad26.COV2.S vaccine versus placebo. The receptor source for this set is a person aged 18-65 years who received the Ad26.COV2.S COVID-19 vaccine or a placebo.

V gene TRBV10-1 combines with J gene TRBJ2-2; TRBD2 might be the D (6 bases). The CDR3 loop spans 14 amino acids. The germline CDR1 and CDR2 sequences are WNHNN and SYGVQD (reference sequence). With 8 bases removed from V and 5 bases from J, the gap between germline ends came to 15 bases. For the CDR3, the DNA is TGCGCCAGCTGGTCCCGGGACTCGACCGGGGAGCTGTTTTTT. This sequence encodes CASWSRDSTGELFF.

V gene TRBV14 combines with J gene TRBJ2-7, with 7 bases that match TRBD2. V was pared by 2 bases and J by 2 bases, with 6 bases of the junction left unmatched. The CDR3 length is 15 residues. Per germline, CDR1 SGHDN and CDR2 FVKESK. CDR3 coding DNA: TGTGCCAGCAGCCAAACGGGACTACCTGCCTACGAGCAGTACTTC. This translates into CASSQTGLPAYEQYF.

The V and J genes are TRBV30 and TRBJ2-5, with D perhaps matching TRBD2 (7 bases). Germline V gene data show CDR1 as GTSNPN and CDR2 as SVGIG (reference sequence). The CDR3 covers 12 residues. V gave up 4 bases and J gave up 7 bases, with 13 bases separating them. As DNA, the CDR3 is TGTGCCTGGACTGAGGGAGGGGGGACCCAGTACTTC. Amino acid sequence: CAWTEGGGTQYF.

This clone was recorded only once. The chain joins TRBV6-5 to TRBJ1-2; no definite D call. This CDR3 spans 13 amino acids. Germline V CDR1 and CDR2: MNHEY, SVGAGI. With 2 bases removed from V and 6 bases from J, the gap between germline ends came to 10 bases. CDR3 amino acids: CASSYEGRDGYTF. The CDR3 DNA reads TGTGCCAGCAGTTACGAGGGTCGGGATGGCTACACCTTC.

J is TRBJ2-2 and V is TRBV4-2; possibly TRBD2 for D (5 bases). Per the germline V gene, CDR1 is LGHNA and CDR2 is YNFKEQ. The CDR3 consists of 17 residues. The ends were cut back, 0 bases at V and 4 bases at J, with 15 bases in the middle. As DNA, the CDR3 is TGTGCCAGCAGCCAAGATCCGGAGACTACACTCACCGGGGAGCTGTTTTTT. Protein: CASSQDPETTLTGELFF.

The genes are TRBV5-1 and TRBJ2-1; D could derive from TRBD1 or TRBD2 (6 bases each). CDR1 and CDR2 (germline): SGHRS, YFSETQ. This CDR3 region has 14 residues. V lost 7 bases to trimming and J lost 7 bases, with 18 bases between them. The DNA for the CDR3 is TGCGCCAGCCAAGAGGGGGGCCTTGGGAATGAGCAGTTCTTC. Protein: CASQEGGLGNEQFF.